This T cell receptor (beta chain) was identified during a study of T-cell reconstitution after alpha-beta-depleted transplantation in children. The TCRbeta library incorporated unique molecular identifiers. TCRdb independently ran MiXCR on the PCR reads; one entry per CDR3 protein. Of a few hundred thousand distinct CDR3 sequences in the sample, 10% are singletons; the top ten hold about 2.3%. Germline CDR1 reads LNHNV; CDR2 reads YYDKDF (reference sequence). This CDR3 is 14 amino acids long. V was cut by 0 bases and J by 10 bases, with 15 bases left in between. The chain combines TRBV15 with TRBJ1-1, with D possibly TRBD1 on 5 matching bases. This clonotype originated in a human donor who donated a stem cell graft to a child with acute lymphoblastic leukemia. The source material was PBMCs from the stem cell graft donor, sampled from the stem cell graft. For the CDR3, the DNA is TGTGCCACCAGCAGAGAGAACCGAGGGGCCTCAGCTTTCTTT. Translated, it gives CATSRENRGASAFF.